The clone carrying this T cell receptor (beta chain) was detected ten times or more. Its specificity is not known. Germline CDR1 reads SGDLS; CDR2 reads YYNGEE. With V trimmed by 4 bases and J by 6 bases, 12 bases remained unmatched. The CDR3 runs 15 residues. The investigators amplified TCR beta CDR3 regions from RNA transcripts. Carried out on the TCR CDR3, a first-round RT-PCR used the HTBI primer set. A single record per CDR3 protein comes from TCRdb applying MiXCR to the multiplex PCR reads. The sample carries about 280,000 distinct CDR3 sequences, 20% to 25% recorded once. The record originates from a study of T cells in Graves' hyperthyroidism and ophthalmopathy. Study-wide results and limits: The model foresaw ophthalmopathy a median roughly 6.3 months prior to onset. Separating ophthalmopathy from stable hyperthyroidism was achieved by a 13 V-J model.

A patient was excluded if there was uncontrolled infection, other autoimmune disease, pregnancy or lactation. Used for diagnoses were clinical symptoms, serum thyroxine and TRAb, thyroid ultrasound and orbital computed tomography. Sequences were obtained from blood. The TCR sequence derives from a man between 40 and 49 years old with Graves' hyperthyroidism that later progressed to Graves' ophthalmopathy. The rearrangement joins TRBV9 to TRBJ2-7, with TRBD2 matching 8 bases. This chain's CDR3 is CASSTGAGAYGEQYF. CDR3 coding DNA: TGTGCCAGCAGCACAGGAGCGGGAGCCTATGGCGAGCAGTACTTC. The entire variable domain, with the rest obtained from reference TRBV9 and TRBJ2-7, is as follows: DSGVTQTPKHLITATGQRVTLRCSPRSGDLSVYWYQQSLDQGLQFLIQYYNGEERAKGNILERFSAQQFPDLHSELNLSSLELGDSALYFCASSTGAGAYGEQYFGPGTRLTVT.